These 15 T cell receptor beta chains originate from one sample sequenced in a study of shared clonotypes between healthy human individuals. CD8 cells regarded as naive lacked CD45RO, were positively chosen for CCR7, and omitted terminally differentiated effector memory CD45RA+ cells. Assay: immunoSEQ multiplex PCR; the TCRdb copy retains only in-frame clones and omits some. The repertoire holds around 2.1 million clones, about 92% seen once, with 1.7% in the top ten. The sample consisted of naive CD8+ T cells from PBMCs. Receptor source: a man aged 18 to 30 in good health. Some clones in this sample may be carry-over from other donors' samples.

This clone was seen a few times. This sequence joins TRBV5-4 and TRBJ1-2, with TRBD1 as a possible D gene (6 bases). V lost 5 bases to trimming and J lost 7 bases, with 12 bases between them. There are 12 residues in the CDR3. Germline CDR1 SGHNT, CDR2 YYREEE (reference sequence). In nucleotides, the CDR3 is TGTGCCAGCAGTTCAGGGGCTGGTGGCTACACCTTC. It yields the protein CASSSGAGGYTF.

A word on this clone: Other nucleotide sequences in the sample specify the same CDR3. The V gene is TRBV7-9, the J gene TRBJ2-1, with D maybe TRBD2 (6 bases). Between the trimmed V and J ends, which lost 5 bases and 0 bases, there was a span of 11 bases. CDR1 and CDR2 from the germline V gene are SEHNR and FQNEAQ (reference sequence). The CDR3 has 15 amino acids. CDR3 sequence: CASSPPGGSYNEQFF. DNA of the CDR3: TGTGCCAGCAGCCCTCCCGGGGGCTCCTACAATGAGCAGTTCTTC.

The rearrangement links TRBV15 to TRBJ1-1, with no clear D. The germline V and J ends were trimmed by 2 bases and 1 base, with 8 bases remaining between them. The CDR3 covers 14 residues. CDR1 is LNHNV and CDR2 is YYDKDF in the germline V gene (reference sequence). CDR3 sequence reads: CATSRRPENTEAFF. The CDR3 nucleotides are TGTGCCACCAGCAGACGCCCCGAGAACACTGAAGCTTTCTTT.

The rearrangement uses TRBV28 and TRBJ1-5, with D hard to call. CDR3 length: 15 amino acids. Looked up from germline, CDR1 is MDHEN and CDR2 is SYDVKM. Trimming cost V 8 bases and J 0 bases, with 14 bases left between them. Here the CDR3 reads CASRFSIHSNQPQHF. The CDR3 DNA reads TGTGCCAGCCGATTCTCAATTCATAGCAATCAGCCCCAGCATTTT.

This sequence joins TRBV4-3 and TRBJ2-7; 13 nucleotides align to TRBD2. Unmatched junction bases numbered 5, after V lost 6 bases and J lost 3 bases. CDR3 size: 15 residues. Germline CDR1 LGHNA, CDR2 YSLEER. The CDR3 spells CASRGGLAGVYEQYF. The CDR3 DNA reads as TGCGCCAGCAGGGGAGGACTAGCGGGGGTCTACGAGCAGTACTTC.

The V call is TRBV5-6, the J call TRBJ2-1, with 7 bases identical to TRBD2. CDR1 is SGHDT and CDR2 is YYEEEE in the germline V gene. Unmatched junction bases numbered 12, after V lost 4 bases and J lost 8 bases. The CDR3 covers 15 residues. The DNA of the CDR3 is TGTGCCAGCAGCCCCCGGGGGGTCGGGTCCGATGAGCAGTTCTTC. The encoded protein is CASSPRGVGSDEQFF.

The rearrangement links TRBV5-8 to TRBJ2-7; possibly TRBD1 for D (5 bases). Deletions cut 2 bases from V and 3 bases from J, with 9 bases between. Germline V CDR1 and CDR2: SGHTS, YDEGEE. The CDR3 has 13 residues. CDR3 protein: CASSFGALYEQYF. The CDR3 bases are TGTGCCAGCAGCTTTGGGGCACTCTACGAGCAGTACTTC.

This clone turned up a few times. The chain joins TRBV7-9 to TRBJ1-4; 7 positions match TRBD1. The CDR3 length is 14 residues. V was clipped by 3 bases and J by 8 bases; unmatched bases: 6. Germline loops: CDR1 SEHNR, CDR2 FQNEAQ (reference sequence). The CDR3 nucleotides read TGTGCCAGCAGCTTCGACAGGGCGGCAGAAAAACTGTTTTTT. This sequence encodes CASSFDRAAEKLFF.

The rearrangement uses TRBV4-1 and TRBJ1-2; the match to TRBD1 covers 9 bases. CDR3 length equals 15 residues. V gave up 1 base and J gave up 2 bases; unmatched junction bases: 2. CDR1 and CDR2 from the germline V gene are MGHRA and YSYEKL. CDR3 DNA sequence: TGCGCCAGCAGCCAAGGACAGGGGGGAAACTATGGCTACACCTTC. Amino acid sequence: CASSQGQGGNYGYTF.

The chain is built from TRBV4-3 and TRBJ2-7, with 8 bases that match TRBD1. Germline V gene lookup returns CDR1 LGHNA and CDR2 YSLEER. J gave up 1 base and V 0 bases, and 8 bases lay outside the gene matches. This CDR3 spans 17 amino acids. CDR3 nucleotides: TGCGCCAGCAGCCAAGATGTCCAGGGGGCAATATCCTACGAGCAGTACTTC. It codes for CASSQDVQGAISYEQYF.

The CDR3 region is CASSQDRGAGSTDTQYF. DNA of the CDR3: TGCGCCAGCAGCCAAGATCGAGGGGCAGGATCCACAGATACGCAGTATTTT. V gene TRBV4-3 combines with J gene TRBJ2-3; D may be TRBD1 or TRBD2 (5 bases each). Germline V gene data show CDR1 as LGHNA and CDR2 as YSLEER. This CDR3 contains 17 residues. V shed 0 bases and J shed 2 bases, with 15 bases lying between them.

The chain couples TRBV28 to TRBJ1-2, with no clear D. V was cut by 5 bases and J by 4 bases, with 11 bases left in between. This CDR3 spans 13 amino acids. Germline V gene sequence: CDR1 MDHEN, CDR2 SYDVKM. The DNA of the CDR3 is TGTGCCAGCAGTCGACGAAAGACCTATGGCTACACCTTC. This codes for CASSRRKTYGYTF.

The chain couples TRBV5-6 to TRBJ2-1; 7 nucleotides agree with TRBD1. Germline values: CDR1 SGHDT, CDR2 YYEEEE. CDR3 length: 18 amino acids. Trimming at V came to 5 bases and at J to 0 bases, leaving 14 bases not matched to a gene. The CDR3 is CASRTGTVVSLSYNEQFF. As DNA, the CDR3 is TGTGCCAGCAGGACCGGGACAGTCGTGTCACTCTCCTACAATGAGCAGTTCTTC.

The J gene is TRBJ2-7, the V gene TRBV5-4; 12 bases fit TRBD2. Looked up from germline, CDR1 is SGHNT and CDR2 is YYREEE (reference sequence). CDR3 size: 15 residues. Trimming at V came to 4 bases and at J to 7 bases, leaving 9 bases not matched to a gene. The CDR3 coding sequence is TGTGCCAGCAGCCCCGCGGGACTAGCGGGCGAAGAGCAGTACTTC. This codes for CASSPAGLAGEEQYF.

This rearrangement joins TRBV2 to TRBJ2-4; 7 bases match TRBD2. V shed 10 bases, J shed 8 bases, and the junction held 20 bases outside the gene matches. CDR1 SNHLY and CDR2 FYNNEI come from the germline V gene. CDR3 length equals 16 residues. CDR3 protein: CANHQVQREGGDIQYF. The CDR3 nucleotides read TGTGCCAACCATCAAGTCCAGCGGGAAGGCGGGGACATTCAGTACTTC.